The 5 T cell receptor beta chains listed next were all sequenced from one sample in a study of cytomegalovirus exposure and HLA in healthy donors. PCR involved 60 Vbeta and 13 Jbeta primers. The repertoire was sequenced with immunoSEQ multiplex PCR; TCRdb's copy has only in-frame clones and lacks some. The sample includes about 140,000 clones, around 70% seen only once; the top ten take 2.1%. Material: PBMCs. These TCRs come from a woman aged 55-70 years in good health and CMV-seropositive.

This clone was counted once. The rearrangement links TRBV6-5 to TRBJ2-4; the match to TRBD1 covers 9 bases. The ends lost 7 bases at V and 6 bases at J; junction bases unmatched: 7. CDR3 size: 14 residues. The germline V gene has CDR1 MNHEY and CDR2 SVGAGI. This CDR3 reads CASTAPGQGNIQYF. Here the CDR3 DNA reads TGTGCCAGCACTGCCCCGGGACAGGGAAACATTCAGTACTTC.

The chain links TRBV6-5 to TRBJ1-2, with TRBD1 matching over 9 bases. The CDR3 is 14 amino acids. CDR1 is MNHEY, CDR2 SVGAGI, per germline. V trimming: 7 bases; J trimming: 4 bases; junction bases outside the gene matches: 7. The CDR3 sequence: CASTKDRGGYGYTF. The CDR3 nucleotides are TGTGCCAGCACCAAGGACAGGGGAGGCTATGGCTACACCTTC.

This clone came up a few times. The CDR3 loop reads CASSLGLAGVREQYF. In DNA, the CDR3 is TGTGCCAGCAGTCTCGGACTAGCGGGAGTGCGCGAGCAGTACTTC. The chain carries TRBV27 and TRBJ2-7, with 13 bases that match TRBD2. The germline gives CDR1 MNHEY, CDR2 SMNVEV (reference sequence). The V segment lost 5 bases and the J segment 6 bases; nucleotides outside the gene matches: 7. The CDR3 is made up of 15 amino acids.

The chain is built from TRBV7-2 and TRBJ1-2; 7 bases are a match to TRBD1. The V and J ends lost 1 base and 7 bases, in that order; junction bases with no gene match: 12. Per germline, CDR1 SGHTA and CDR2 FQGNSA. The CDR3 extends over 16 amino acids. The CDR3 DNA reads TGTGCCAGCAGCTTAGGGGGTTCGGGACAGACGTTTGGCTACACCTTC. Residues: CASSLGGSGQTFGYTF. The full variable domain, in which reference TRBV7-2 and TRBJ1-2 provide the parts outside the CDR3, is GAGVSQSPSNKVTEKGKDVELRCDPISGHTALYWYRQSLGQGLEFLIYFQGNSAPDKSGLPSDRFSAERTGGSVSTLTIQRTQQEDSAVYLCASSLGGSGQTFGYTFGSGTRLTVV.

The chain combines TRBV29-1 with TRBJ1-2; D is undetermined. Deletions cut 1 base from V and 7 bases from J, with 7 bases between. The CDR3 consists of 11 residues. The germline gives CDR1 SQVTM, CDR2 ANQGSEA. CDR3 sequence: CSVEGRGGYTF. The CDR3 DNA sequence: TGCAGCGTTGAAGGGCGGGGTGGCTACACCTTC.